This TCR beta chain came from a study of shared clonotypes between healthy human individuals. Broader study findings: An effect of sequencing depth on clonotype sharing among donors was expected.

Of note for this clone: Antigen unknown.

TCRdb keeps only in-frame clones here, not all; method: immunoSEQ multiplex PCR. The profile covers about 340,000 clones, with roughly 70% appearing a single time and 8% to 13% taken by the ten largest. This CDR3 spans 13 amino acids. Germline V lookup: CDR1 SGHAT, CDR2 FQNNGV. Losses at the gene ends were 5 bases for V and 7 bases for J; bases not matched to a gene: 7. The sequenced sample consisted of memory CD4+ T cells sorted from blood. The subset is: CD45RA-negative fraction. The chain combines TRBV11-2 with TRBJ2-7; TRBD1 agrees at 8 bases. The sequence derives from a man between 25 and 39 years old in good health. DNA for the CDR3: TGTGCCAGCAGCACTGGACAGGGCCGGGAGCAGTACTTC. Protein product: CASSTGQGREQYF.